This TCR beta chain was captured in a study of cytomegalovirus exposure and HLA in healthy donors. Findings of the study overall: Being productive about 87% or about 30% of the time was typical of most TCR beta V segments in an earlier analysis.

Points on this clone: Its specificity is unknown.

This PCR relied on a set of 60 Vbeta primers and 13 Jbeta primers. Produced via immunoSEQ multiplex PCR; TCRdb's table is partial and in-frame only. The listing contains approximately 110,000 clones. This CDR3 has 15 amino acids. Losses at the gene ends were 1 base for V and 4 bases for J; bases not matched to a gene: 8. CDR1 and CDR2 (germline): GTSNPN, SVGIG (reference sequence). The chain carries TRBV30 and TRBJ1-2, with TRBD1 matching over 8 bases. The specimen was PBMCs. This TCR derives from a man aged 35 to 55 in good health and CMV-seronegative. CDR3 protein: CAWSEGRTGTYGYTF. The DNA of the CDR3 is TGTGCCTGGAGTGAGGGAAGGACAGGGACCTATGGCTACACCTTC.